The clone carrying this T cell receptor (beta chain) ranks as medium-sized. Antigen specificity is unknown. The V segment lost 9 bases and the J segment 3 bases; nucleotides outside the gene matches: 4. Germline V gene data show CDR1 as SGHTA and CDR2 as FQGNSA. The CDR3 runs to 13 residues. This sample was taken from a study of hypomethylating agent response in myelodysplastic syndrome. For the study at large: Hypomethylating treatment was azacitidine in most of the 11, decitabine in 3 of 11. Complete response or hematologic improvement counted as response; others were non-responders.

Study results and caveats: Lack of age-matching between healthy donors and MDS patients could bias comparison.

In the authors' workflow: VDJdb flagged more than 1.5% of about 180,000 unique clonotypes as previously reported viral-epitope-specific. Produced via immunoSEQ multiplex PCR; TCRdb's table is partial and in-frame only. V, J and clone size were drawn from that table, and D and trimming were deduced from the DNA. The repertoire has about 10,000 clones, 83% of them found once; the top ten carry about 4%. The source is a human donor with myelodysplastic syndrome. The input for sequencing was bone marrow, taken before or after starting hypomethylating agent treatment for myelodysplastic syndrome (not recorded which). This chain uses TRBV7-2 with TRBJ2-2; the match to TRBD1 covers 7 bases. For the CDR3, the DNA is TGTGCCAGGCTTGACAGGGACACCGGGGAGCTGTTTTTT. This gives the protein CARLDRDTGELFF.